This T cell receptor (beta chain) derives from a study of cytomegalovirus exposure and HLA in healthy donors. On this clone: At one end the junction does not follow the germline gene, possibly because of a read error.

This PCR relied on a set of 60 Vbeta primers and 13 Jbeta primers. TCRdb's table, derived via immunoSEQ multiplex PCR, lists solely in-frame clones and lacks some. The sample records 150,000 to 200,000 clones, 80% to 85% being singletons. The sequence was obtained from a male donor in good health and CMV-seropositive. The sequenced material came from PBMCs.

Written as DNA, the CDR3 is TGTGCCAGCAGCTCCCGTCCCACCCTAACCCCCCTAGCCAAAAACAGTCAGTACTTC. Its translation is CASSSRPTLTPLAKNSQYF. The V call is TRBV13, the J call TRBJ2-4; a possible D gene is TRBD2 (5 bases). This CDR3 is built from 19 residues. Germline V gene lookup returns CDR1 PRHDT and CDR2 FYEKMQ (reference sequence).